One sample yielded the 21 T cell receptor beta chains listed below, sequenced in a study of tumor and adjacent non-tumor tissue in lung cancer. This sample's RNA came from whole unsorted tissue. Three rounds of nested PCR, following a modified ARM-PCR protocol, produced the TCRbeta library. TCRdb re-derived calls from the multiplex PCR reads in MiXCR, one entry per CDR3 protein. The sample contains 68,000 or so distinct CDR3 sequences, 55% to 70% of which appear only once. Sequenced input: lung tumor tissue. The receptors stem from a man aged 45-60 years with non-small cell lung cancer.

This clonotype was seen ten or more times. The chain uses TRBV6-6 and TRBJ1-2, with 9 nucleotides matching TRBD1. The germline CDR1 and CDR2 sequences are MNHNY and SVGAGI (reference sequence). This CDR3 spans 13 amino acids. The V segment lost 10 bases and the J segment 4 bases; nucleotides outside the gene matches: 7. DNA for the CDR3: TGTGCCAACCGGGCGGACAGGGGCTATGGCTACACCTTC. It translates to CANRADRGYGYTF.

This chain's CDR3 is CASSPTSGIDLNEQFF. The CDR3 region has the DNA TGTGCCAGCAGCCCTACTAGCGGGATCGATCTCAATGAGCAGTTCTTC. The gene calls are TRBV7-9 and TRBJ2-1; 10 nucleotides line up with TRBD2. V lost 5 bases to trimming and J lost 6 bases; unmatched junction nucleotides: 10. CDR1 SEHNR and CDR2 FQNEAQ come from the germline V gene (reference sequence). This CDR3 has 16 residues.

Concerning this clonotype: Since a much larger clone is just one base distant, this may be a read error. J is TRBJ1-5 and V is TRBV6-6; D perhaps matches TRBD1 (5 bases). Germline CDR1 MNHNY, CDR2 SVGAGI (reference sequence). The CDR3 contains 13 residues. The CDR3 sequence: CVMGRSSNQPQHF. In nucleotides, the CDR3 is TGTGTCATGGGGCGCTCGAGCAATCAGCCCCAGCATTTT.

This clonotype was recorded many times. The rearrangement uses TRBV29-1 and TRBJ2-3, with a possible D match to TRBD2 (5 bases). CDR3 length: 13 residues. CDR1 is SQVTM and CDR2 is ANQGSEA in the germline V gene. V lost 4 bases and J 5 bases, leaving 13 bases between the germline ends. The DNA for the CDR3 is TGCAGCGTTGGAGGGTCAAAGAGAGATACGCAGTATTTT. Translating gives CSVGGSKRDTQYF.

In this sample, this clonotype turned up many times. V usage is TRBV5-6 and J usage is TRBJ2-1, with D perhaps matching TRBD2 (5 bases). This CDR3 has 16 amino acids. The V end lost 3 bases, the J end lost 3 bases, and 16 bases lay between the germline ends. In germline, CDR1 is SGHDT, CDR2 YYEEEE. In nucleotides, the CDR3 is TGTGCCAGCAGCTCCTCTCCAGCGGAGATCTACAATGAGCAGTTCTTC. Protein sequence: CASSSSPAEIYNEQFF.

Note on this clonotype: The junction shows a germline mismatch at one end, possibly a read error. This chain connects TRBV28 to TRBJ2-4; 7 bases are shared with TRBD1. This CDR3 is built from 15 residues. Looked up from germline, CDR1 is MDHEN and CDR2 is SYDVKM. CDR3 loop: CANSHPGGGHFIQYF. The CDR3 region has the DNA TGTGCCAACAGTCACCCAGGGGGTGGCCACTTCATTCAGTACTTC.

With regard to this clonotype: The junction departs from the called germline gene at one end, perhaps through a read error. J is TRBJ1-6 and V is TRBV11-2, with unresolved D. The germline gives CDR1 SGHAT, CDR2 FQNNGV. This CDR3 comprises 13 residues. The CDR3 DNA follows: TGTGCCAGCAGCTTTACACCCTATTCACCCTTCCACTTT. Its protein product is CASSFTPYSPFHF.

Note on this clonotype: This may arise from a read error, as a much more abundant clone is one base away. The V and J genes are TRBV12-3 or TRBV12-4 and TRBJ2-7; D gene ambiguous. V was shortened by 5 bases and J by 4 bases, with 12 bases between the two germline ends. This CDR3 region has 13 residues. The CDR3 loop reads CASSMGIPYEQYF. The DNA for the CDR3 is TGTGCCAGCAGTATGGGGATCCCTTACGAGCAGTACTTC.

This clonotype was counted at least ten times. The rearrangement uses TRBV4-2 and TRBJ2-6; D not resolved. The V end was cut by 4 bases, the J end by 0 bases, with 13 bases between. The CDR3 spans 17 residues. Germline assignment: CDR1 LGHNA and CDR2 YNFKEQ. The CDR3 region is CASSLTALYSGANVLTF. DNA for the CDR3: TGTGCCAGCAGCCTTACCGCTCTCTACTCTGGGGCCAACGTCCTGACTTTC.

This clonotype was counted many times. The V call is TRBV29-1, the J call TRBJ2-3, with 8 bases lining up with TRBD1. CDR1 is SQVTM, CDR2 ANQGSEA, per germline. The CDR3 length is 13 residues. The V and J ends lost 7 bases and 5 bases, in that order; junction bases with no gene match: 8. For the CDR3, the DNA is TGCAGCGCTCAGGGGGCGAGGGAAGATACGCAGTATTTT. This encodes CSAQGAREDTQYF.

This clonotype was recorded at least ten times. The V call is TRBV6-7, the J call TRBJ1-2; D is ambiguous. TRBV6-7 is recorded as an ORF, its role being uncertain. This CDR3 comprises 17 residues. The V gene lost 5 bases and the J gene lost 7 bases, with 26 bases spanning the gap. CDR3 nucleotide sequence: TGTGCCAGCAGTCCTGCAGCCTGGCAGCTTCGGTTTAGTGGCTACACCTTC. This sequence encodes CASSPAAWQLRFSGYTF.

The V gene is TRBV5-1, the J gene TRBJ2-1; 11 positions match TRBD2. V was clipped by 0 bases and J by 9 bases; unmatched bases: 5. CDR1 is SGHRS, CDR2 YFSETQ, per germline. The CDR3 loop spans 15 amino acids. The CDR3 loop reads CASSLGLAGGSEQFF. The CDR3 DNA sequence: TGCGCCAGCAGCTTGGGATTAGCGGGGGGGTCTGAGCAGTTCTTC. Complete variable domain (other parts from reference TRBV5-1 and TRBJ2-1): KAGVTQTPRYLIKTRGQQVTLSCSPISGHRSVSWYQQTPGQGLQFLFEYFSETQRNKGNFPGRFSGRQFSNSRSEMNVSTLELGDSALYLCASSLGLAGGSEQFFGPGTRLTVL.

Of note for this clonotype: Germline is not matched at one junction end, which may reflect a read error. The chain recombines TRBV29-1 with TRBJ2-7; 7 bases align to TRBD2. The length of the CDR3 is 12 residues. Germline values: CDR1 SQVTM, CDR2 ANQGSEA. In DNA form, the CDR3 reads TGCAGCGTTAGCAGCGGGGCCTACGAGCAGTGCTTC. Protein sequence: CSVSSGAYEQCF.

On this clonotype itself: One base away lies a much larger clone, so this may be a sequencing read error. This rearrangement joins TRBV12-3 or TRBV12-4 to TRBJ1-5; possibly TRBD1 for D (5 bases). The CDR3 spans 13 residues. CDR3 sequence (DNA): TGTGCCTGCAGTCCCCGGGGACATCAGCCCCAGCATTTT. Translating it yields CACSPRGHQPQHF.

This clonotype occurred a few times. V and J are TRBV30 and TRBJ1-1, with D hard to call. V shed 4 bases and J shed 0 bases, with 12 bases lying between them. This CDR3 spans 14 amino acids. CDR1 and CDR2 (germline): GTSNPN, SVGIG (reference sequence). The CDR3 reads CAWNTRSVNTEAFF. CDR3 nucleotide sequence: TGTGCCTGGAATACCCGGTCGGTGAACACTGAAGCTTTCTTT. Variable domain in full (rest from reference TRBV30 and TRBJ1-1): SQTIHQWPATLVQPVGSPLSLECTVEGTSNPNLYWYRQAAGRGLQLLFYSVGIGQISSEVPQNLSASRPQDRQFILSSKKLLLSDSGFYLCAWNTRSVNTEAFFGQGTRLTVV.

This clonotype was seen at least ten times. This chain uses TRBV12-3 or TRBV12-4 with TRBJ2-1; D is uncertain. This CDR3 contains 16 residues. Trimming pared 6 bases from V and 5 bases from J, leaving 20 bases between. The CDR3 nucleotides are TGTGCCAGCAGCCAAGAATATTTGGACCCAGACAATGAGCAGTTCTTC. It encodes CASSQEYLDPDNEQFF.

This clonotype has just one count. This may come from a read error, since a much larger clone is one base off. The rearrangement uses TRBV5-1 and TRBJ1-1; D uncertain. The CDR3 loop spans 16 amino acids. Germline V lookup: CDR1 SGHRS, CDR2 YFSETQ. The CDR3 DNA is TGCGCCGGCAGCCTTGGGGTCTTCGGTCGGAACACTGAAGCTTTCTTT. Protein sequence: CAGSLGVFGRNTEAFF.

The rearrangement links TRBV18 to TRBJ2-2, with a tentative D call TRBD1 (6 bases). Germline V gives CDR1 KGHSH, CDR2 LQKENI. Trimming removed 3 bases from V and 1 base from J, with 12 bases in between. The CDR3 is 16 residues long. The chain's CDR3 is CASSPPGHLNTGELFF. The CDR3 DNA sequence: TGTGCCAGCTCACCCCCGGGACATCTGAACACCGGGGAGCTGTTTTTT.

The CDR3 here is CSAPRGLGGANVLTF. Written as DNA, the CDR3 is TGCAGTGCTCCGAGGGGGCTGGGTGGGGCCAACGTCCTGACTTTC. The chain combines TRBV20-1 with TRBJ2-6; 7 bases map to TRBD1. V lost 5 bases to trimming and J lost 3 bases; unmatched junction nucleotides: 7. This CDR3 is built from 15 residues. Per the germline V gene, CDR1 is DFQATT and CDR2 is SNEGSKA (reference sequence).

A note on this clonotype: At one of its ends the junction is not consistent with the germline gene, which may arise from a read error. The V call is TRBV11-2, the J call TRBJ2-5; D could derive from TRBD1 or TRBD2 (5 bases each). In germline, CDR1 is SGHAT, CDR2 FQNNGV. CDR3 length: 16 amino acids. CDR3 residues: CASSLVGAGRGETKYF. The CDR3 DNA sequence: TGTGCCAGCAGCTTAGTTGGGGCAGGCCGGGGAGAGACCAAGTACTTC.

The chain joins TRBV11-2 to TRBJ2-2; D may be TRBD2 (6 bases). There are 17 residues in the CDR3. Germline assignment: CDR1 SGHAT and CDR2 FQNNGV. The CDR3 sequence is CDRSPPGLPLGAGELFF. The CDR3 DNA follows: TGTGACCGCAGCCCCCCGGGACTCCCTCTTGGGGCCGGGGAGCTGTTTTTT.